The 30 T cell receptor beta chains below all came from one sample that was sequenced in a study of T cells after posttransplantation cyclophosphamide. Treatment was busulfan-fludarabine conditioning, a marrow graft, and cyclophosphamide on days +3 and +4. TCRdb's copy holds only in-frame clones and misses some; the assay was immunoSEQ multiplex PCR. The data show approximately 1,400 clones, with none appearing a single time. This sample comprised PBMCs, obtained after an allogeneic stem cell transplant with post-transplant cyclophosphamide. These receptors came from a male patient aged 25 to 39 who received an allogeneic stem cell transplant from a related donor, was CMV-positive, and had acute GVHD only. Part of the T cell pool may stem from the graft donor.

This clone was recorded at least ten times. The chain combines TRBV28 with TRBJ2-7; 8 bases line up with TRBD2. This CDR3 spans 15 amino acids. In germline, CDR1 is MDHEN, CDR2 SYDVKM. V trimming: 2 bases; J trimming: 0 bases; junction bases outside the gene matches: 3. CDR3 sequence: CASSLEAGGSYEQYF. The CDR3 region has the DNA TGTGCCAGCAGTTTAGAGGCGGGGGGCTCCTACGAGCAGTACTTC.

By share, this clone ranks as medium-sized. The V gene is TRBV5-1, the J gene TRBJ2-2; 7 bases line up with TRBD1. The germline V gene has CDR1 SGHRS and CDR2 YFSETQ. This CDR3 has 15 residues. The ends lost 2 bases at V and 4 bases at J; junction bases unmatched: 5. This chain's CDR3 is CASSFTGAPTGELFF. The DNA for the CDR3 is TGCGCCAGCAGCTTCACAGGGGCGCCCACCGGGGAGCTGTTTTTT.

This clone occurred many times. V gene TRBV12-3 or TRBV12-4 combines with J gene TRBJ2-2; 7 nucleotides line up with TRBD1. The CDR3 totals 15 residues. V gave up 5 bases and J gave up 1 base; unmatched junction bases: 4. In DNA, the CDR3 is TGTGCCAGCAGTCCGGGACAGTGGAACACCGGGGAGCTGTTTTTT. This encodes CASSPGQWNTGELFF.

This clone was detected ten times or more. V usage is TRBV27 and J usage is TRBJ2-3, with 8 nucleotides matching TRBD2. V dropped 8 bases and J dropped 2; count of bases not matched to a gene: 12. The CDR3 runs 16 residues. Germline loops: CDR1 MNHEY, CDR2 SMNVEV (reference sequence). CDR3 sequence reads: CASARRERGPTDTQYF. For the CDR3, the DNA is TGTGCCAGCGCGAGGCGGGAGCGGGGGCCCACAGATACGCAGTATTTT.

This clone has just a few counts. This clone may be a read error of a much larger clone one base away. The chain's CDR3 is CASSQDLAGGLLDYQQYF. The CDR3 bases are TGCGCCAGCAGCCAAGATTTAGCGGGGGGCCTCCTCGACTACCAGCAGTACTTC. The chain combines TRBV4-3 with TRBJ2-7; the match to TRBD2 covers 10 bases. CDR1 is LGHNA and CDR2 is YSLEER in the germline V gene. The CDR3 runs to 18 residues.

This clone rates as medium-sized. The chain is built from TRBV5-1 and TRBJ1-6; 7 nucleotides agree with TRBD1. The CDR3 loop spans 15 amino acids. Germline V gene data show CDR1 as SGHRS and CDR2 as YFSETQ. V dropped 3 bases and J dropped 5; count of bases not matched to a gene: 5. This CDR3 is CASSSTGTDNSPLHF. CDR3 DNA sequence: TGCGCCAGCAGCTCGACCGGGACAGATAATTCACCCCTCCACTTT.

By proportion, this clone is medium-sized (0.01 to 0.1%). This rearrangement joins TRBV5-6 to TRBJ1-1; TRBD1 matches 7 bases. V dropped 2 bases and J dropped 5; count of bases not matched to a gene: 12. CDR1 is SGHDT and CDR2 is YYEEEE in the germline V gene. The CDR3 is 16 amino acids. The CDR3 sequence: CASSLGSGTVVTEAFF. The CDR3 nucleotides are TGTGCCAGCAGCTTAGGTTCTGGGACAGTAGTTACTGAAGCTTTCTTT.

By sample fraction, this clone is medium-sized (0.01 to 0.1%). The CDR3 DNA is TGCGCCAGCAGCCGGACAGGGGACACCGGGGAGCTGTTTTTT. This encodes CASSRTGDTGELFF. The chain recombines TRBV5-1 with TRBJ2-2, with 9 bases fitting TRBD1. V was clipped by 4 bases and J by 3 bases; unmatched bases: 1. CDR3 length: 14 amino acids. The germline V gene has CDR1 SGHRS and CDR2 YFSETQ.

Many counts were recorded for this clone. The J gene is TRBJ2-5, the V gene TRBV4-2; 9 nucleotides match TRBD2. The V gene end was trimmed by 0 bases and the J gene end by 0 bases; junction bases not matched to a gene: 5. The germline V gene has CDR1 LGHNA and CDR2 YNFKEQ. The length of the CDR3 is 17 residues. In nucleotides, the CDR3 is TGTGCCAGCAGCCAAGATTGGATAGCGGGGGACCAAGAGACCCAGTACTTC. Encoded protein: CASSQDWIAGDQETQYF.

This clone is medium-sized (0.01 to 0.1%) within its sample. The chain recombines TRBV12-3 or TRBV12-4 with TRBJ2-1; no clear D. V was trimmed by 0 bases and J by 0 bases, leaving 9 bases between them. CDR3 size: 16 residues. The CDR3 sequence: CASSLAALISYNEQFF. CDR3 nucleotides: TGTGCCAGCAGTTTAGCTGCACTGATCTCCTACAATGAGCAGTTCTTC.

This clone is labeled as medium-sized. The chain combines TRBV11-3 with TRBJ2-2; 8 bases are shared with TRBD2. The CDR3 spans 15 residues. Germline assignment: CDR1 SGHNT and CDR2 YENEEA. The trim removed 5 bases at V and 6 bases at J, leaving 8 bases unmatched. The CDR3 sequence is CASSKQRGQAGELFF. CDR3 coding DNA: TGTGCCAGCAGCAAACAGCGGGGGCAGGCCGGGGAGCTGTTTTTT.

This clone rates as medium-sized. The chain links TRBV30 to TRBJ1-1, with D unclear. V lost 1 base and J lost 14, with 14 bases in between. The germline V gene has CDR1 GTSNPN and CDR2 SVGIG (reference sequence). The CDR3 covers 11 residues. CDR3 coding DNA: TGTGCCTGGAGTGAACAGATTCTTCGGTTCTTT. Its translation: CAWSEQILRFF.

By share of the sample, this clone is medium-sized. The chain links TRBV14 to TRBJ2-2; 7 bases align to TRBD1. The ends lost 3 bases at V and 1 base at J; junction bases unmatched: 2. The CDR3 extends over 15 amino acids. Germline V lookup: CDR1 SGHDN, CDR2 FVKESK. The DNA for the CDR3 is TGTGCCAGCAGCCAGACAGGGAAGAACACCGGGGAGCTGTTTTTT. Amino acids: CASSQTGKNTGELFF.

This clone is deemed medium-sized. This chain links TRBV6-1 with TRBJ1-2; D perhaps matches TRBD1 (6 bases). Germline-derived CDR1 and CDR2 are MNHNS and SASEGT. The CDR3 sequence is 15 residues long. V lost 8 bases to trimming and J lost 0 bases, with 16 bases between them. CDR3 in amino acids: CASRTESIANYGYTF. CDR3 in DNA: TGTGCCAGCCGGACAGAGTCTATAGCTAACTATGGCTACACCTTC.

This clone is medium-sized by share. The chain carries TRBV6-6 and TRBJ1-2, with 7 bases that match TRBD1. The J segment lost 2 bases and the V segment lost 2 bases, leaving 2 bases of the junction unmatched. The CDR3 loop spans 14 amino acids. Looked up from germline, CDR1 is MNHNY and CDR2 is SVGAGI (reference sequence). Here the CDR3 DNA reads TGTGCCAGCAGTTACCTGGGACAGAACTATGGCTACACCTTC. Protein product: CASSYLGQNYGYTF.

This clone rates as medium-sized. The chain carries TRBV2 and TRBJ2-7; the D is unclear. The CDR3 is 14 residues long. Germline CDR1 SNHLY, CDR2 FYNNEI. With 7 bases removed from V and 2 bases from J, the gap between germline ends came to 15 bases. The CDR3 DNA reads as TGTGCCAGCAACCAAGAAGGCGGAGCCTACGAGCAGTACTTC. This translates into CASNQEGGAYEQYF.

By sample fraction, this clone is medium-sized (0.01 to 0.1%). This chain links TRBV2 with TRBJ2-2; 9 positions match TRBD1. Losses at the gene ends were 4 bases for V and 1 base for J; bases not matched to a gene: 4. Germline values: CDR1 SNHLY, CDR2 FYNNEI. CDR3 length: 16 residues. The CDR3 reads CASSVRTGVNTGELFF. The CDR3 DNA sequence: TGTGCCAGCAGTGTACGGACAGGGGTGAACACCGGGGAGCTGTTTTTT.

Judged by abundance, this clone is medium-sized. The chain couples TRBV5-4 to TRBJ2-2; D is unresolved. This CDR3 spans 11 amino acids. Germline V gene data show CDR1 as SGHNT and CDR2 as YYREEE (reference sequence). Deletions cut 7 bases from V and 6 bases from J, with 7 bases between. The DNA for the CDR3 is TGTGCCAGCGGCGGAGCCGGGGAGCTGTTTTTT. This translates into CASGGAGELFF.

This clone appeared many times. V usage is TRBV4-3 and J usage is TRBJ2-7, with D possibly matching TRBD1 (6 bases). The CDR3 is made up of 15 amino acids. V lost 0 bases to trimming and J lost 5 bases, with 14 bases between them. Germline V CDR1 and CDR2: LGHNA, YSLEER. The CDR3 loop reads CASSQEVGTNNEQYF. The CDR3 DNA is TGCGCCAGCAGCCAAGAAGTTGGGACAAATAACGAGCAGTACTTC.

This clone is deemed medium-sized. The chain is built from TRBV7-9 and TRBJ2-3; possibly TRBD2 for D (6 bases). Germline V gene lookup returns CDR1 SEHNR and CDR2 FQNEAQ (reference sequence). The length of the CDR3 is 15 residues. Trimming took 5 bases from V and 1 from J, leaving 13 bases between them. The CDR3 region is CASSPSAGRTDTQYF. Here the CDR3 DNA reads TGTGCCAGCAGCCCATCGGCGGGGCGCACAGATACGCAGTATTTT.

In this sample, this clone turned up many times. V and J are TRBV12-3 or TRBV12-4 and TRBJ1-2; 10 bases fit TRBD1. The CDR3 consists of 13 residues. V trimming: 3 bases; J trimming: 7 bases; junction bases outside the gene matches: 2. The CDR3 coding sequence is TGTGCCAGCAGTTTGGACAGGGGGATTGGCTACACCTTC. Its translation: CASSLDRGIGYTF.

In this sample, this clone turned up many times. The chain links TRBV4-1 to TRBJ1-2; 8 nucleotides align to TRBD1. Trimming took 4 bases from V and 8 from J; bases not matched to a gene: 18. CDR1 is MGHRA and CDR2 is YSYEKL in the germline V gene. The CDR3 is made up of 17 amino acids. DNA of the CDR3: TGCGCCAGCAGCCTCGAGGTAGAAGTCGGGACAGGCTTCGGCTACACCTTC. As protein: CASSLEVEVGTGFGYTF.

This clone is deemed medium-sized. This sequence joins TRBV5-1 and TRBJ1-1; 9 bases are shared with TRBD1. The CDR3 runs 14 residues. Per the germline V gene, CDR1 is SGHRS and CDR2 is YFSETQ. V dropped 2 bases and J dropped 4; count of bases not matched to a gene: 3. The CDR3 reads CASSFRQGVTEAFF. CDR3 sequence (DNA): TGCGCCAGCAGCTTCCGACAGGGGGTCACTGAAGCTTTCTTT. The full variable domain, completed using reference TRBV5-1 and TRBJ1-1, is KAGVTQTPRYLIKTRGQQVTLSCSPISGHRSVSWYQQTPGQGLQFLFEYFSETQRNKGNFPGRFSGRQFSNSRSEMNVSTLELGDSALYLCASSFRQGVTEAFFGQGTRLTVV.

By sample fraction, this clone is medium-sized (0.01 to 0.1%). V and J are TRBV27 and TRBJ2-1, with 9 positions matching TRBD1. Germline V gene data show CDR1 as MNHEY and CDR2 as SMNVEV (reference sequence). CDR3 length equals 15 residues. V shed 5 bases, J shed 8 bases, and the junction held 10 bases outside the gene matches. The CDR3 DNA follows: TGTGCCAGCAGTCTAGGGACAGGGAAATCGCATGAGCAGTTCTTC. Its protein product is CASSLGTGKSHEQFF.

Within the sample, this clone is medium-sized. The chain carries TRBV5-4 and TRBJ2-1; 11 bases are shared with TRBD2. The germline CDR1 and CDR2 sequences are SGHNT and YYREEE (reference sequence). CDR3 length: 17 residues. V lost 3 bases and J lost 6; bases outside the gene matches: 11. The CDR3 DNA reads TGTGCCAGCAGCTCCGGGACTAGCGGCCCCCCCCGCAATGAGCAGTTCTTC. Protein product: CASSSGTSGPPRNEQFF.

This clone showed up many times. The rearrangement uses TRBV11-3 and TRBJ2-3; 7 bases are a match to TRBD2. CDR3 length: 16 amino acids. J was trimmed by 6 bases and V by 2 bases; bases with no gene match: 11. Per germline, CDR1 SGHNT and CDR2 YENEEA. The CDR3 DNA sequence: TGTGCCAGCAGCTTAAAGGGAGAAGCGGGGCAGGATACGCAGTATTTT. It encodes CASSLKGEAGQDTQYF.

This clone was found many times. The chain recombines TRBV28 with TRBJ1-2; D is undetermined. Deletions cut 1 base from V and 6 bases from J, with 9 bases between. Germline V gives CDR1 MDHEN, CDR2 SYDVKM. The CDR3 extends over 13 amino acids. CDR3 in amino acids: CASSLLKAHGYTF. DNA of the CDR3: TGTGCCAGCAGTTTATTGAAAGCCCATGGCTACACCTTC.

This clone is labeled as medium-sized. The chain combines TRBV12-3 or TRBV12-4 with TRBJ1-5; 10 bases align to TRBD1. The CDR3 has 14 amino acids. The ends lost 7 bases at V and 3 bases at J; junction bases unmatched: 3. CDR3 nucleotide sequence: TGTGCCAGCACCGACAGGGGGCTCAATCAGCCCCAGCATTTT. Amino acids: CASTDRGLNQPQHF.

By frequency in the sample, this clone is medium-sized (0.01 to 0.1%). The CDR3 nucleotides read TGTGCCAGCCGACTGGGTCTAGACGCCTACAATGAGCAGTTCTTC. It translates to CASRLGLDAYNEQFF. The chain has TRBV6-6 and TRBJ2-1; unclear D gene. The CDR3 loop spans 15 amino acids. Germline V gene lookup returns CDR1 MNHNY and CDR2 SVGAGI (reference sequence). The ends were cut back, 8 bases at V and 2 bases at J, with 16 bases in the middle.

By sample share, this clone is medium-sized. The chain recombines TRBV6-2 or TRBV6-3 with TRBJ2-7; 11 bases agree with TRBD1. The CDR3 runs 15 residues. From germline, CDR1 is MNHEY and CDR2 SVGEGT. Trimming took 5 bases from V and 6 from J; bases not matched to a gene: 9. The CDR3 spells CASSPGQGEASEQYF. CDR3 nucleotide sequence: TGTGCCAGCAGTCCGGGACAGGGGGAGGCAAGCGAGCAGTACTTC.